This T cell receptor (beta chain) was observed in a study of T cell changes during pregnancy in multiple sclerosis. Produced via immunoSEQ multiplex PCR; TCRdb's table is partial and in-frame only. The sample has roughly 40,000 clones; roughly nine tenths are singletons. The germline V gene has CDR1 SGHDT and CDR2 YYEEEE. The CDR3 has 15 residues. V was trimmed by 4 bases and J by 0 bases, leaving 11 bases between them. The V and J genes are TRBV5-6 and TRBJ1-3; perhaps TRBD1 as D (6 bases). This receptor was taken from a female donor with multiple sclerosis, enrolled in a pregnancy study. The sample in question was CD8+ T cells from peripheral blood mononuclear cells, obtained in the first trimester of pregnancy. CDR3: CASSPGVNSGNTIYF. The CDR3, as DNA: TGTGCCAGCAGCCCAGGGGTGAACTCTGGAAACACCATATATTTT.